The source of this TCR beta chain is a study of blood T cell repertoires in COVID-19. Study details: Nucleic acid was either cDNA or gDNA, and it came from T cells, B-cell-depleted T cells, or PBMCs.

Produced via immunoSEQ multiplex PCR; TCRdb's table is partial and in-frame only. The sample lists hundreds of thousands of clones, roughly 90% occurring once. The germline V gene has CDR1 SGHAT and CDR2 FQNNGV. The trim removed 5 bases at V and 2 bases at J, leaving 5 bases unmatched. The CDR3 has 15 residues. The genes are TRBV11-2 and TRBJ1-3; TRBD1 matches 8 bases. The TCR originated in a woman in her 30s who had recovered from COVID-19. Sequenced: PBMCs or T cells enriched from blood (not recorded which). CDR3 protein: CASSRTQGAGNTIYF. CDR3 sequence (DNA): TGTGCCAGCAGCCGAACACAGGGGGCTGGAAACACCATATATTTT. Combining the CDR3 with reference TRBV11-2 and TRBJ1-3 gives the whole variable domain EAGVAQSPRYKIIEKRQSVAFWCNPISGHATLYWYQQILGQGPKLLIQFQNNGVVDDSQLPKDRFSAERLKGVDSTLKIQPAKLEDSAVYLCASSRTQGAGNTIYFGEGSWLTVV.